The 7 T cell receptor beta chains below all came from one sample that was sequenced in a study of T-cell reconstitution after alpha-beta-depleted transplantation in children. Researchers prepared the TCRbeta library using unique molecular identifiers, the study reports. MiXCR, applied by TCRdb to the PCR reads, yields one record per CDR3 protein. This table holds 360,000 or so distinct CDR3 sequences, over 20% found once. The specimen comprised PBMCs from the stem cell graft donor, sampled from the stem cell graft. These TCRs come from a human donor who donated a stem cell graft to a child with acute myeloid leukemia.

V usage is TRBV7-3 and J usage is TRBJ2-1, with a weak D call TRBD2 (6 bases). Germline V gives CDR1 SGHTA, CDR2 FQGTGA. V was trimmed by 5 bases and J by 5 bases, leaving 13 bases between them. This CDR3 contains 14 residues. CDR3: CASSLSGPNNEQFF. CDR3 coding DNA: TGTGCCAGCAGCCTCAGCGGGCCTAACAATGAGCAGTTCTTC.

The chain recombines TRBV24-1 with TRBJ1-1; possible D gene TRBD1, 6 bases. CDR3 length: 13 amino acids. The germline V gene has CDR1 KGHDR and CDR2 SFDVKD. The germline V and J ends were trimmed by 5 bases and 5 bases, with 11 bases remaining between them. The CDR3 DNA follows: TGTGCCACCAGTGCCATAGGGGGTACTGAAGCTTTCTTT. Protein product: CATSAIGGTEAFF.

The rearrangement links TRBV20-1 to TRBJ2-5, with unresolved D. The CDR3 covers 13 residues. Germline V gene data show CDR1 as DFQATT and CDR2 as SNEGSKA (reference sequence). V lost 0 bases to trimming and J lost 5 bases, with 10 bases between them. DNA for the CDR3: TGCAGTGCTAGAGATCCTGGGGTCGAGACCCAGTACTTC. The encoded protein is CSARDPGVETQYF.

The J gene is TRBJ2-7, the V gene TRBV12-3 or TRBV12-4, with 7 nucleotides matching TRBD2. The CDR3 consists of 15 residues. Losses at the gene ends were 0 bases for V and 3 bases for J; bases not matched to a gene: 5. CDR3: CASSLALGGSYEQYF. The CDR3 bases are TGTGCCAGCAGTTTAGCCCTCGGGGGGAGCTACGAGCAGTACTTC.

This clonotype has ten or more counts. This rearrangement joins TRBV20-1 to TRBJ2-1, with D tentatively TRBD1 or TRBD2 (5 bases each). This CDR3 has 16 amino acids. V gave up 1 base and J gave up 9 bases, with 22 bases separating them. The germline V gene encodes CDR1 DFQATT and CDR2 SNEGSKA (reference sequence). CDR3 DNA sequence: TGCAGTGCTAGAGCCCCGGGACGGATTAACTGGGGTGAGCAGTTCTTC. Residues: CSARAPGRINWGEQFF.

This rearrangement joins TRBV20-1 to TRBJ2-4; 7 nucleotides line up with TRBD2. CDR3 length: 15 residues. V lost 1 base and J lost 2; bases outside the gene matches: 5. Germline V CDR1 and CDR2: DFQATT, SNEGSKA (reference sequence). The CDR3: CSARVGGASKNIQYF. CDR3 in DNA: TGCAGTGCTAGAGTGGGAGGGGCTTCCAAAAACATTCAGTACTTC.

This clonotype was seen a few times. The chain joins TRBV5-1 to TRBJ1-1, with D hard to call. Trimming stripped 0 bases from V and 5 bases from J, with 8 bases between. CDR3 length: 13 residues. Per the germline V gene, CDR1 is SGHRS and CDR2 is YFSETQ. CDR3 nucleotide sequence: TGCGCCAGCAGCTTGGATACGTATACTGAAGCTTTCTTT. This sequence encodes CASSLDTYTEAFF.